Listed below are T cell receptor beta chains from one sample, sequenced in a study of cytomegalovirus exposure and HLA in healthy donors. Using immunoSEQ multiplex PCR, the repertoire was profiled, and TCRdb retains in-frame clones only, with some absent. The repertoire holds roughly 200,000 clones, with around 80% as singletons. Sequencing was performed on PBMCs. These receptors all come from a boy younger than 10 in good health and CMV-seronegative. Both conserved end residues are part of each CDR3. A D gene is named only where the DNA matches it firmly. Where a row states a size, it is once, few, many or the class of an expanded clone; other rows omit it.

v_call	clone_size	j_call	d_call	cdr3_nt	cdr3_aa
TRBV2	-	TRBJ2-2	-	TGTGCCAGCGGCGGGACGGCTACCGGGGAGCTGTTTTTT	CASGGTATGELFF
TRBV5-4	-	TRBJ1-6	TRBD1	TGTGCCAGCAGACAGGGGGATTCACCCCTCCACTTT	CASRQGDSPLHF
TRBV30	-	TRBJ2-3	TRBD2	TGTGCCTGGAGCGTAGCGGGTGCCCTCACAGATACGCAGTATTTT	CAWSVAGALTDTQYF
TRBV11-2	-	TRBJ2-5	TRBD2	TGTGCCAGCAGCCCAGCGGGACGGATCCAAGAGACCCAGTACTTC	CASSPAGRIQETQYF
TRBV29-1	-	TRBJ2-3	TRBD2	TGCAGCGTGGGGGGGACCCGGAGTGATACGCAGTATTTT	CSVGGTRSDTQYF
TRBV5-4	-	TRBJ2-5	TRBD2	TGTGCCAGCAGCCCAAGGACTAGCGGGGGGTCGGGGGAGACCCAGTACTTC	CASSPRTSGGSGETQYF
TRBV25-1	-	TRBJ2-7	-	TGTGCCAGCGGTGACTACGAGCAGTACTTC	CASGDYEQYF
TRBV25-1	-	TRBJ2-5	-	TGTGCCAGCAGTGAATATGCCCGGGAGACCCAGTACTTC	CASSEYARETQYF
TRBV5-6	-	TRBJ1-2	-	TGTGCCAGCAGCTTGGGGGGGGACTATGGCTACACCTTC	CASSLGGDYGYTF
TRBV4-1	-	TRBJ2-1	-	TGCGCCAGCAGCCAGGCGGGACGGGAGCAGTTCTTC	CASSQAGREQFF
TRBV14	-	TRBJ1-3	-	TGTGCCAGCAGCCAAGGGGAGAACTCTGGAAACACCATATATTTT	CASSQGENSGNTIYF
TRBV7-8	few	TRBJ1-5	-	TGTGCCAGCAGCTTAGCTCCAACAGCCTATAGCAATCAGCCCCAGCATTTT	CASSLAPTAYSNQPQHF
TRBV7-3	few	TRBJ2-5	TRBD2	TGTGCCAGCAGCTTGGGGACTAGCGGCCTAGAGACCCAGTACTTC	CASSLGTSGLETQYF
TRBV4-1	-	TRBJ2-1	TRBD2	TGCGCCAGCAGCCCTAGCGGGAATTACAATGAGCAGTTCTTC	CASSPSGNYNEQFF
TRBV27	-	TRBJ1-2	-	TGTGCCAGCAGTTTAGCTTCCCGGGCAGGGGGCTACACCTTC	CASSLASRAGGYTF
TRBV27	-	TRBJ2-1	TRBD1	TGTGCCAGCAGTTCTACTCTATGGGACAGCTCCTACAATGAGCAGTTCTTC	CASSSTLWDSSYNEQFF
TRBV14	-	TRBJ1-1	-	TGTGCCAGCAGCTCCCGACAGTACACTGAAGCTTTCTTT	CASSSRQYTEAFF
TRBV6-5	few	TRBJ2-7	-	TGTGCCAGCAGCTGGGGCAGGGTAGGCGAGCAGTACTTC	CASSWGRVGEQYF
TRBV7-6	-	TRBJ1-5	-	TGTGCCAGCAGCCTCGGTGGACAGTACAATCAGCCCCAGCATTTT	CASSLGGQYNQPQHF
TRBV2	-	TRBJ2-1	TRBD2	TGTGCCAGCAGTAGTAGCGGGAGGGGCTCCTACAATGAGCAGTTCTTC	CASSSSGRGSYNEQFF
TRBV14	-	TRBJ2-2	TRBD1	TGTGCCAGCAGCCGGGACAGGGTTAATGGGGAGCTGTTTTTT	CASSRDRVNGELFF
TRBV27	-	TRBJ1-1	-	TGTGCCAGCAGGGTGGCCACTGAAGCTTTCTTT	CASRVATEAFF
TRBV27	-	TRBJ1-2	TRBD1	TGTGCCAGCAGTTCGGACAGGGGGCGTGGCTACACCTTC	CASSSDRGRGYTF
TRBV30	once	TRBJ1-3	TRBD1	TGTGCCTGGAGGGACAGGGGGGTTTCTGGAAACACCATATATTTT	CAWRDRGVSGNTIYF
TRBV30	-	TRBJ2-3	-	TGTGCCTGGAGTGCGCTAGGGGCAGATACGCAGTATTTT	CAWSALGADTQYF
TRBV18	once	TRBJ2-2	TRBD1	TGTGCCAGCTCCCAGACAGGGGCGAAGACCGGGGAGCTGTTTTTT	CASSQTGAKTGELFF
TRBV30	-	TRBJ1-6	-	TGTGCCTGGAGTATCATACAGGGTCCGACGTATAATTCACCCCTCCACTTT	CAWSIIQGPTYNSPLHF
TRBV11-2	-	TRBJ2-1	-	TGTGCCAGCAGCTTAGCTGCTAGCTTGTACAATGAGCAGTTCTTC	CASSLAASLYNEQFF
TRBV6-6	-	TRBJ2-7	-	TGTGCCAGCAGTTACTCGCTTTCAGGGTCAACCTACGAGCAGTACTTC	CASSYSLSGSTYEQYF